These 5 T cell receptor beta chains came from one sample sequenced in a study of beta chain features in type 1 diabetes. Study conclusions and caveats: When Type 1 diabetes patients were examined, their TCRB CDR3s proved moderately but significantly shorter in all four CD4+ subsets.

Reverse transcribing all isolated RNA meant expressed TCRB transcripts were sequenced. TCRdb's copy holds only in-frame clones and misses some; the assay was immunoSEQ multiplex PCR. This table holds about 160,000 clones, about 9% found once. These receptors' antigens are unknown. The specimen sequenced was central memory CD4+ T cells from blood. Receptors originate from a woman aged 25 to 39 with type 1 diabetes.

This clone appeared a few times. This chain links TRBV19 with TRBJ1-5; the D gene is possibly TRBD1 (6 bases). The CDR3 is 14 residues long. Trimming removed 6 bases from V and 5 bases from J, with 14 bases in between. Germline assignment: CDR1 LNHDA and CDR2 SQIVND (reference sequence). The chain's CDR3 is CASRITGKDQPQHF. CDR3 nucleotides: TGTGCCAGTAGAATCACAGGGAAGGATCAGCCCCAGCATTTT.

This clone was picked up many times. This chain links TRBV7-2 with TRBJ2-7; D might be TRBD2 (6 bases). Between the trimmed V and J ends, which lost 6 bases and 9 bases, there was a span of 18 bases. CDR1 SGHTA and CDR2 FQGNSA come from the germline V gene. The CDR3 loop spans 13 amino acids. CDR3 bases: TGTGCCAGCAGTCCCACGGCGGGGTCTCGGCAGTACTTC. The encoded protein is CASSPTAGSRQYF.

This clone has just a few counts. This sequence joins TRBV29-1 and TRBJ2-7, with 10 bases matching TRBD2. V lost 8 bases and J lost 1; bases outside the gene matches: 14. The CDR3 contains 16 residues. Germline loops: CDR1 SQVTM, CDR2 ANQGSEA. The chain's CDR3 is CSTLGGEREGSYEQYF. The DNA for the CDR3 is TGCAGCACATTGGGGGGCGAGCGGGAGGGTTCCTACGAGCAGTACTTC.

This clone was counted only a few times. The chain is built from TRBV7-3 and TRBJ2-5; a weak D match, TRBD1 (6 bases). V dropped 11 bases and J dropped 2 bases, with 12 bases sitting between them. The CDR3 runs to 12 residues. Per the germline V gene, CDR1 is SGHTA and CDR2 is FQGTGA. The CDR3 sequence is CAVKDSQETQYF. The CDR3 bases are TGTGCCGTAAAGGACAGTCAAGAGACCCAGTACTTC.

The V call is TRBV4-2, the J call TRBJ1-3; 7 bases align to TRBD1. Germline loops: CDR1 LGHNA, CDR2 YNFKEQ. This CDR3 is built from 16 residues. With 6 bases clipped from V and 2 bases from J, the junction kept 10 bases outside the gene matches. The CDR3 DNA reads TGTGCCAGCAGGGAAGCAGACAGGGAAACTGGAAACACCATATATTTT. Protein sequence: CASREADRETGNTIYF.